This T cell receptor beta chain was found in a study of early T cells in non-severe SARS-CoV-2 infection. On the study more broadly: The authors sequenced bulk RNA from unsorted whole blood, leaving chains unpaired. Study results and caveats: Missing private and CD4 specificities, VDJdb matching favored anti-spike CD8 responses.

cDNA molecules, individually, were tagged with unique molecular identifiers. TCRdb called the 5' RACE reads again in MiXCR, with one record for every CDR3 protein. This table holds 100,000 to 130,000 distinct CDR3 sequences, around an eighth found once. The sample holds a few counts of this clonotype. What it binds is unknown. This clonotype was obtained from an adult who was a healthcare worker with PCR-confirmed SARS-CoV-2 infection or an uninfected control (not recorded which). The material sequenced was whole blood.

CDR3 protein: CASSESGLNTEAFF. DNA of the CDR3: TGCGCCAGCAGTGAGTCGGGCTTGAACACTGAAGCTTTCTTT. The V gene is TRBV10-2, the J gene TRBJ1-1; D unresolved. V gave up 0 bases and J gave up 0 bases, with 5 bases separating them. The CDR3 covers 14 residues. Germline V CDR1 and CDR2: WSHSY, SAAADI.